This is a list of T cell receptor beta chains from one sample in a study of cytomegalovirus exposure and HLA in healthy donors. Produced via immunoSEQ multiplex PCR; TCRdb's table is partial and in-frame only. The sample includes 85,000 to 90,000 clones, roughly 80% of them seen just once. Sequences were obtained from PBMCs. The receptor set was obtained from a man younger than 45 in good health and CMV-seropositive. CDR3s include the opening cysteine and the closing phenylalanine or tryptophan. Each record gives: CDR3 length, D gene, V gene, J gene, clone size, CDR3 DNA, CDR3 protein. D genes are given only for firm matches. Where a row states a size, it is once, few, many or the class of an expanded clone; other rows omit it.

CDR3 length: 14; D gene: TRBD2; V gene: TRBV19; J gene: TRBJ2-5; clone size: once; CDR3 DNA: TGTGCCAGTAGTATCGGGGGGTACCAAGAGACCCAGTACTTC; CDR3 protein: CASSIGGYQETQYF
CDR3 length: 15; D gene: .; V gene: TRBV5-1; J gene: TRBJ2-1; clone size: .; CDR3 DNA: TGCGCCAGCAGCTGGACAGTGGGGTCCTACAATGAGCAGTTCTTC; CDR3 protein: CASSWTVGSYNEQFF
CDR3 length: 14; D gene: .; V gene: TRBV4-1; J gene: TRBJ1-2; clone size: .; CDR3 DNA: TGCGCCAGCAGCCAAGAAGGGGCAGCCTGGGGCTACACCTTC; CDR3 protein: CASSQEGAAWGYTF
CDR3 length: 18; D gene: .; V gene: TRBV19; J gene: TRBJ2-3; clone size: .; CDR3 DNA: TGTGCCAGTAGTATACTCCCCTACACAGGGTTGGGGACAGATACGCAGTATTTT; CDR3 protein: CASSILPYTGLGTDTQYF
CDR3 length: 14; D gene: .; V gene: TRBV27; J gene: TRBJ1-4; clone size: medium-sized; CDR3 DNA: TGTGCCAGCAGCCGTACAGGGATTGGTGAAAAACTGTTTTTT; CDR3 protein: CASSRTGIGEKLFF
CDR3 length: 12; D gene: .; V gene: TRBV6-1; J gene: TRBJ1-1; clone size: .; CDR3 DNA: TGTGCCAGCAGTCGGGGGGCTACTGAAGCTTTCTTT; CDR3 protein: CASSRGATEAFF
CDR3 length: 11; D gene: .; V gene: TRBV10-3; J gene: TRBJ2-4; clone size: .; CDR3 DNA: TGTGCCATCAGTGACCAGGATAATCAGTACTTC; CDR3 protein: CAISDQDNQYF
CDR3 length: 13; D gene: .; V gene: TRBV5-6; J gene: TRBJ1-2; clone size: .; CDR3 DNA: TGTGCCAGCAGCTTGGGCGGGGTCCATGGCTACACCTTC; CDR3 protein: CASSLGGVHGYTF
CDR3 length: 15; D gene: .; V gene: TRBV11-2; J gene: TRBJ2-5; clone size: .; CDR3 DNA: TGTGCCAGCAGCTTAGGCAGTGCGGCGAGTGAGACCCAGTACTTC; CDR3 protein: CASSLGSAASETQYF
CDR3 length: 14; D gene: TRBD2; V gene: TRBV4-1; J gene: TRBJ2-7; clone size: few; CDR3 DNA: TGCGCCAGCAGCCCTCAAGCGGGTGGGGGGGAGGAATACTTC; CDR3 protein: CASSPQAGGGEEYF
CDR3 length: 13; D gene: .; V gene: TRBV19; J gene: TRBJ1-2; clone size: .; CDR3 DNA: TGTGCCAGTAGTATAGACATTAACTATGGCTACACCTTC; CDR3 protein: CASSIDINYGYTF
CDR3 length: 14; D gene: TRBD1; V gene: TRBV14; J gene: TRBJ2-7; clone size: .; CDR3 DNA: TGTGCCAGCAGCCCGCACAGGGGGCCCTACGAGCAGTACTTC; CDR3 protein: CASSPHRGPYEQYF
CDR3 length: 15; D gene: TRBD2; V gene: TRBV19; J gene: TRBJ2-1; clone size: .; CDR3 DNA: TGTGCCAGTAGTATCAGCGGGGGCTCCTACAATGAGCAGTTCTTC; CDR3 protein: CASSISGGSYNEQFF
CDR3 length: 15; D gene: TRBD1; V gene: TRBV7-9; J gene: TRBJ2-5; clone size: .; CDR3 DNA: TGTGCCAGCAGCAAGAGGACAGGGGGCCAAGAGACCCAGTACTTC; CDR3 protein: CASSKRTGGQETQYF
CDR3 length: 17; D gene: TRBD1; V gene: TRBV12-5; J gene: TRBJ2-1; clone size: .; CDR3 DNA: TGTGCTAGTGGTTTGCCCACAGGGGGCATGTCCTACAATGAGCAGTTCTTC; CDR3 protein: CASGLPTGGMSYNEQFF
CDR3 length: 15; D gene: TRBD1; V gene: TRBV18; J gene: TRBJ2-7; clone size: .; CDR3 DNA: TGTGCCAGCTCCCTAGGGACAGATGTTTCCTACGAGCAGTACTTC; CDR3 protein: CASSLGTDVSYEQYF
CDR3 length: 13; D gene: .; V gene: TRBV19; J gene: TRBJ2-5; clone size: once; CDR3 DNA: TGTGCCAGTAGTTGGGAGCCCTTGAAGACCCAGTACTTC; CDR3 protein: CASSWEPLKTQYF
CDR3 length: 15; D gene: .; V gene: TRBV14; J gene: TRBJ2-2; clone size: .; CDR3 DNA: TGTGCCAGCAGCCTGTACAGGACGAACACCGGGGAGCTGTTTTTT; CDR3 protein: CASSLYRTNTGELFF
CDR3 length: 14; D gene: TRBD1; V gene: TRBV7-9; J gene: TRBJ2-7; clone size: .; CDR3 DNA: TGTGCCAGCAGGTCCCTGGGACAGGGGGGGGAGCAGTACTTC; CDR3 protein: CASRSLGQGGEQYF
CDR3 length: 13; D gene: .; V gene: TRBV29-1; J gene: TRBJ1-1; clone size: many; CDR3 DNA: TGCAGCGTTGGGTTGGAGACGGGCACTGAAGCTTTCTTT; CDR3 protein: CSVGLETGTEAFF
CDR3 length: 14; D gene: TRBD1; V gene: TRBV27; J gene: TRBJ1-2; clone size: .; CDR3 DNA: TGTGCCAGCAGTCCACAGGGGGGAAACTATGGCTACACCTTC; CDR3 protein: CASSPQGGNYGYTF
CDR3 length: 16; D gene: .; V gene: TRBV7-9; J gene: TRBJ2-7; clone size: .; CDR3 DNA: TGTTCCAGCAGCCACGACAGACGCCGGGCGACCTACGAGCAGTACTTC; CDR3 protein: CSSSHDRRRATYEQYF
CDR3 length: 18; D gene: TRBD1; V gene: TRBV2; J gene: TRBJ2-1; clone size: .; CDR3 DNA: TGTGCCAGCAGCTCGTCCCCTGGACAGGGGGTTGCCTACAATGAGCAGTTCTTC; CDR3 protein: CASSSSPGQGVAYNEQFF
CDR3 length: 14; D gene: .; V gene: TRBV7-9; J gene: TRBJ1-1; clone size: .; CDR3 DNA: TGTGCCAGCAGCTTAAGAGGGTTGAACACTGAAGCTTTCTTT; CDR3 protein: CASSLRGLNTEAFF